The rows below give T cell receptor beta chains drawn from one sample of a study of CXCR3-negative and CXCR3-positive naive CD8 T cells. TCRdb reanalyzed the 5' RACE reads, giving one entry per CDR3 protein sequence and no DNA. Recorded for this sample: approximately 120,000 distinct CDR3 sequences. Source material: naive CXCR3+ CD8+ T cells from blood. These receptors were obtained from a human donor in good health. Some clones in this sample may be carry-over from other donors' samples. Both conserved end residues are part of each CDR3. The order of the fields is J gene, V gene, CDR3 protein.

TRBJ2-7	TRBV13	CASSPGLSSYEQYF
TRBJ2-3	TRBV29-1	CSVKGQSLTDTQYF
TRBJ2-5	TRBV18	CASSPDLGRAIGTQYF
TRBJ2-7	TRBV27	CASRRQGDPSYEQYF
TRBJ2-7	TRBV5-1	CASSSESSYEQYF
TRBJ1-1	TRBV5-4	CASSVGTEAFF
TRBJ2-7	TRBV13	CASSLRDRDYEQYF
TRBJ2-1	TRBV12-3/TRBV12-4	CASSFGWEVRNEQFF
TRBJ2-7	TRBV20-1	CSARVRQGLYEQYF
TRBJ1-2	TRBV12-5	CASGPTMDGQYGYTF
TRBJ2-7	TRBV12-3/TRBV12-4	CASSFPVRGRDYEQYF
TRBJ2-4	TRBV12-3/TRBV12-4	CASTPPWGSERDKNIQYF
TRBJ2-1	TRBV5-4	CASSLKGPSYNEQFF
TRBJ1-1	TRBV18	CASSADGGETEAFF
TRBJ2-5	TRBV5-5	CASSWEFTVPGAETQYF
TRBJ2-3	TRBV18	CASSPPRGGAEDTQYF
TRBJ2-7	TRBV6-2/TRBV6-3	CASSSTGATYEQYF
TRBJ2-1	TRBV7-3	CASSLGDRVRFF
TRBJ2-1	TRBV6-5	CASSYVGSSYNEQFF
TRBJ2-2	TRBV7-9	CASSFDRGGNTGELFF
TRBJ2-7	TRBV7-2	CASSLWPLGSYEQYF
TRBJ2-5	TRBV9	CASSAETAGVETQYF
TRBJ2-5	TRBV5-6	CASSLRGGQYF
TRBJ2-1	TRBV12-3/TRBV12-4	CASSFPQGANEQFF
TRBJ2-3	TRBV6-2/TRBV6-3	CASSYPLAGSMDTQYF
TRBJ2-7	TRBV7-9	CASSSSTTYEQYF
TRBJ2-1	TRBV7-6	CASSLEPSGRDEQFF
TRBJ2-2	TRBV15	CATSRTTIGELFF
TRBJ2-7	TRBV6-5	CASSTGNSYEQYF
TRBJ2-1	TRBV5-4	CASSLGGRGQEQFF
TRBJ2-5	TRBV5-6	CASSILTSGIPKDETQYF
TRBJ2-7	TRBV7-8	CASSLRGTSGGIYEQYF
TRBJ2-5	TRBV10-3	CAISEGQASRRETQYF
TRBJ1-1	TRBV14	CASSHYRGSTEAFF
TRBJ2-2	TRBV5-1	CASSYLAGVGTGELFF
TRBJ2-5	TRBV27	CASSFMGSETQYF
TRBJ2-2	TRBV9	CASSVVGNTGELFF
TRBJ2-2	TRBV11-3	CASSSDRRITGELFF
TRBJ2-5	TRBV30	CAWSGGATTGETQYF
TRBJ2-2	TRBV6-6	CASSYIGLAGVTNTGELFF
TRBJ1-1	TRBV5-5	CASSFFAGGTEAFF
TRBJ1-6	TRBV7-9	CASSPQEIGYNSPLHF
TRBJ2-7	TRBV20-1	CSALEFSYEQYF
TRBJ1-1	TRBV7-9	CASSPWADTEMNTEAFF
TRBJ2-7	TRBV20-1	CSARVSGDFEQYF
TRBJ2-2	TRBV7-9	CAQEEHTGELFF
TRBJ2-7	TRBV4-1	CASLGTGTGSYEQYF
TRBJ1-1	TRBV12-3/TRBV12-4	CASSPRGMNTEAFF
TRBJ2-4	TRBV6-2/TRBV6-3	CASSYSRQNIQYF
TRBJ1-2	TRBV14	CASSQRSGGGYTF
TRBJ1-2	TRBV3-1	CASSQVGHYGYTF
TRBJ2-7	TRBV18	CASSPPEGLDEQYF
TRBJ2-1	TRBV19	CASRNREGPYNEQFF
TRBJ1-4	TRBV7-6	CASSAATNEKLFF
TRBJ2-3	TRBV6-5	CASSYSKDRGFTDTQYF
TRBJ2-1	TRBV28	CASSFEPKGNEQFF
TRBJ2-5	TRBV7-9	CASRGLAGDETQYF
TRBJ2-7	TRBV27	CASSSGGEQYF
TRBJ1-4	TRBV7-9	CASRGESEPEKLFF